This entry lists 31 T cell receptor beta chains sequenced from one sample in a study of blood T cell repertoires in COVID-19. Assay used: immunoSEQ multiplex PCR; TCRdb lists only in-frame clones, some missing. The sample yields about 250,000 clones, roughly 86% seen once. The sample consisted of peripheral blood. The origin of the receptors is an elderly woman with COVID-19, enrolled during active disease.

The genes are TRBV30 and TRBJ1-2; weak D call: TRBD1 (5 bases). This CDR3 has 11 amino acids. The germline V gene has CDR1 GTSNPN and CDR2 SVGIG (reference sequence). V lost 2 bases and J lost 7, with 8 bases in between. The CDR3 sequence is CAWSSGVGYTF. CDR3 in DNA: TGTGCCTGGAGTTCGGGGGTTGGCTACACCTTC. Complete variable domain (other parts from reference TRBV30 and TRBJ1-2): SQTIHQWPATLVQPVGSPLSLECTVEGTSNPNLYWYRQAAGRGLQLLFYSVGIGQISSEVPQNLSASRPQDRQFILSSKKLLLSDSGFYLCAWSSGVGYTFGSGTRLTVV.

The rearrangement joins TRBV30 to TRBJ1-4; D unresolved. CDR1 and CDR2 from the germline V gene are GTSNPN and SVGIG (reference sequence). The CDR3 is made up of 13 amino acids. Trimming removed 0 bases from V and 7 bases from J, with 9 bases in between. CDR3 sequence reads: CAWSVRGGEKLFF. The CDR3 nucleotides are TGTGCCTGGAGTGTACGGGGAGGTGAAAAACTGTTTTTT.

This chain links TRBV3-1 (or the pseudogene TRBV3-2) with TRBJ1-1; 10 bases are shared with TRBD1. J lost 4 bases, V lost 10 bases, and 9 bases had no gene match. Per germline, CDR1 LGHDT and CDR2 YNNKEL (reference sequence). The CDR3 totals 14 residues. The CDR3 nucleotides read TGTGCCACCAACACAAGGACAGGGGGCACTGAAGCTTTCTTT. Amino acid sequence: CATNTRTGGTEAFF.

The V and J genes are TRBV19 and TRBJ1-2, with 7 bases identical to TRBD1. With V trimmed by 5 bases and J by 7 bases, 7 bases remained unmatched. CDR3 size: 13 residues. Per the germline V gene, CDR1 is LNHDA and CDR2 is SQIVND (reference sequence). The CDR3 protein is CASSARQGAGYTF. CDR3 DNA: TGTGCCAGTAGTGCCCGACAGGGTGCTGGCTACACCTTC.

The chain carries TRBV10-3 and TRBJ1-3; possibly TRBD1 for D (6 bases). In germline, CDR1 is ENHRY, CDR2 SYGVKD. Trimming stripped 4 bases from V and 0 bases from J, with 10 bases between. CDR3 size: 15 residues. CDR3 in amino acids: CAISGGGASGNTIYF. The CDR3 DNA sequence: TGTGCCATCAGTGGCGGGGGGGCCTCTGGAAACACCATATATTTT.

The chain employs TRBV3-1 (or the pseudogene TRBV3-2) and TRBJ1-4, with D possibly TRBD1 on 5 matching bases. The CDR3 runs 16 residues. Per the germline V gene, CDR1 is LGHDT and CDR2 is YNNKEL (reference sequence). Trimming shortened V by 4 bases and J by 0 bases, and 12 bases separated the two germline ends. CDR3: CASSRGGGATNEKLFF. CDR3 nucleotide sequence: TGTGCCAGCAGCCGGGGCGGAGGGGCAACTAATGAAAAACTGTTTTTT.

The chain links TRBV29-1 to TRBJ1-2, with D uncertain. Trimming shortened V by 6 bases and J by 4 bases, and 12 bases separated the two germline ends. The CDR3 extends over 12 amino acids. Germline V CDR1 and CDR2: SQVTM, ANQGSEA. The CDR3: CSVGGGSYGYTF. The CDR3 bases are TGCAGCGTGGGAGGAGGATCCTATGGCTACACCTTC.

The chain combines TRBV4-1 with TRBJ1-3; 9 bases agree with TRBD1. The CDR3 contains 15 residues. Trimming took 1 base from V and 3 from J; bases not matched to a gene: 1. From germline, CDR1 is MGHRA and CDR2 YSYEKL. The CDR3 reads CASSQGDRVGNTIYF. In nucleotides, the CDR3 is TGCGCCAGCAGCCAAGGGGACAGGGTTGGAAACACCATATATTTT.

J is TRBJ2-2 and V is TRBV19, with 7 positions matching TRBD1. The CDR3 contains 15 residues. V gave up 3 bases and J gave up 5 bases; unmatched junction bases: 6. Germline loops: CDR1 LNHDA, CDR2 SQIVND (reference sequence). CDR3 nucleotides: TGTGCCAGTAGTATGAGGGGGCCAGAAACCGGGGAGCTGTTTTTT. It translates to CASSMRGPETGELFF.

The CDR3: CASSQSTVSQAGNTGELFF. CDR3 coding DNA: TGCGCCAGCAGTCAATCGACGGTCAGCCAGGCAGGGAACACCGGGGAGCTGTTTTTT. J is TRBJ2-2 and V is TRBV23-1; D is uncertain. TRBV23-1 carries the ORF label, with uncertain function. This CDR3 spans 19 amino acids. V shed 0 bases and J shed 1 base, with 18 bases lying between them.

The gene calls are TRBV5-5 and TRBJ2-7; D is perhaps TRBD1 (6 bases). Per germline, CDR1 SGHKS and CDR2 YYEKEE (reference sequence). This CDR3 is built from 16 residues. Deletions cut 0 bases from V and 1 base from J, with 14 bases between. This CDR3 is CASSLGQGSLSYEQYV. In nucleotides, the CDR3 is TGTGCCAGCAGCTTGGGTCAGGGGAGCCTTTCCTACGAGCAGTACGTC.

CDR3 in DNA: TGTGCCCTCAAAAGAACTGGAGCCTATAATTCACCCCTCCACTTT. Translating gives CALKRTGAYNSPLHF. The chain combines TRBV7-7 with TRBJ1-6; D gene unclear. The germline V gene encodes CDR1 SSHAT and CDR2 FNYEAQ (reference sequence). The CDR3 loop spans 15 amino acids. Trimming shortened V by 11 bases and J by 2 bases, and 16 bases separated the two germline ends.

The count of this clone is one. The rearrangement joins TRBV6-5 to TRBJ1-2, with a possible D match to TRBD1 (5 bases). V was clipped by 6 bases and J by 8 bases, with 10 bases between them. The CDR3 totals 11 residues. Looked up from germline, CDR1 is MNHEY and CDR2 is SVGAGI. The CDR3 DNA reads TGTGCCAGCAGAGGGGCAGGAGGCTACACCTTC. Translating gives CASRGAGGYTF.

V usage is TRBV7-8 and J usage is TRBJ1-1, with TRBD1 matching over 7 bases. This CDR3 is built from 16 residues. The germline CDR1 and CDR2 sequences are SGHVS and FQNEAQ. The junction had 10 bases not matched to a gene; V was cut back by 5 bases and J by 1 base. The CDR3 region has the DNA TGTGCCAGCAGCCCCATTTCGACAGGGTGGAACACTGAAGCTTTCTTT. It yields the protein CASSPISTGWNTEAFF. The full variable domain, rest sourced from reference TRBV7-8 and TRBJ1-1, is GAGVSQSPRYKVAKRGQDVALRCDPISGHVSLFWYQQALGQGPEFLTYFQNEAQLDKSGLPSDRFFAERPEGSVSTLKIQRTQQEDSAVYLCASSPISTGWNTEAFFGQGTRLTVV.

The V call is TRBV5-5, the J call TRBJ1-1; D is unresolved. Germline values: CDR1 SGHKS, CDR2 YYEKEE (reference sequence). Trimming cost V 6 bases and J 1 base, with 13 bases left between them. The CDR3 is 14 residues long. The CDR3 sequence: CASKAGVANTEAFF. The CDR3 DNA reads TGTGCCAGCAAAGCAGGTGTGGCGAACACTGAAGCTTTCTTT.

The chain couples TRBV2 to TRBJ1-5, with 8 bases aligning to TRBD1. From germline, CDR1 is SNHLY and CDR2 FYNNEI. J was trimmed by 0 bases and V by 6 bases; bases with no gene match: 13. This CDR3 has 18 residues. The CDR3 region is CASSLGTGALYSNQPQHF. The DNA of the CDR3 is TGTGCCAGCAGCCTCGGGACAGGCGCCCTTTATAGCAATCAGCCCCAGCATTTT.

This chain links TRBV4-2 with TRBJ1-2, with no clear D. CDR1 is LGHNA and CDR2 is YNFKEQ in the germline V gene. This CDR3 is 11 amino acids long. The ends were cut back, 0 bases at V and 8 bases at J, with 4 bases in the middle. The CDR3 is CASSQDRGYTF. For the CDR3, the DNA is TGTGCCAGCAGCCAAGATCGGGGCTACACCTTC.

The V and J genes are TRBV15 and TRBJ1-1; tentatively, D is TRBD1 (5 bases). V was trimmed by 0 bases and J by 10 bases, leaving 6 bases between them. Germline V CDR1 and CDR2: LNHNV, YYDKDF (reference sequence). The length of the CDR3 is 11 residues. The chain's CDR3 is CATSRDQGAFF. The DNA of the CDR3 is TGTGCCACCAGCAGAGACCAGGGAGCTTTCTTT.

The chain joins TRBV5-5 to TRBJ1-2; the D gene is possibly TRBD1 (5 bases). Germline assignment: CDR1 SGHKS and CDR2 YYEKEE (reference sequence). V lost 2 bases, J lost 7 bases, and 12 bases lay in between. The CDR3 runs to 13 residues. CDR3 nucleotides: TGTGCCAGCAGCTTCACTACGGGGGGTGGCTACACCTTC. This codes for CASSFTTGGGYTF.

The chain links TRBV6-5 to TRBJ1-6, with D perhaps matching TRBD1 (6 bases). The CDR3 is 13 residues long. V was shortened by 8 bases and J by 10 bases, with 15 bases between the two germline ends. CDR1 is MNHEY and CDR2 is SVGAGI in the germline V gene. The CDR3 DNA follows: TGTGCCAGCCGATCCGGGACACACTCACCCCTCCACTTT. It specifies CASRSGTHSPLHF.

The chain recombines TRBV4-3 with TRBJ1-2; TRBD1 matches at 7 bases. V lost 3 bases to trimming and J lost 3 bases; unmatched junction nucleotides: 4. Germline V gene lookup returns CDR1 LGHNA and CDR2 YSLEER. The CDR3 runs 14 residues. The CDR3 is CASSQAGTDYGYTF. The CDR3 bases are TGCGCCAGCAGCCAGGCCGGGACAGACTATGGCTACACCTTC.

This chain links TRBV9 with TRBJ2-7, with D tentatively TRBD1 (6 bases). CDR3 length equals 14 residues. Germline CDR1 and CDR2: SGDLS and YYNGEE. V shed 3 bases and J shed 0 bases, with 10 bases lying between them. The CDR3 DNA is TGTGCCAGCAGCGCCCGGGACATCTCCTACGAGCAGTACTTC. Translation: CASSARDISYEQYF. The full variable domain, rest sourced from reference TRBV9 and TRBJ2-7, is DSGVTQTPKHLITATGQRVTLRCSPRSGDLSVYWYQQSLDQGLQFLIQYYNGEERAKGNILERFSAQQFPDLHSELNLSSLELGDSALYFCASSARDISYEQYFGPGTRLTVT.

This clone was seen only once. This rearrangement joins TRBV20-1 to TRBJ1-2; D is unclear. From germline, CDR1 is DFQATT and CDR2 SNEGSKA (reference sequence). V was clipped by 6 bases and J by 2 bases, with 7 bases between them. The CDR3 runs to 11 residues. CDR3 bases: TGCAGTGCACGACTAAACTATGGCTACACCTTC. It translates to CSARLNYGYTF.

This clone was counted once. The chain has TRBV28 and TRBJ2-1, with TRBD1 matching 10 bases. Germline V lookup: CDR1 MDHEN, CDR2 SYDVKM. This CDR3 contains 16 residues. V was pared by 7 bases and J by 7 bases, with 13 bases of the junction left unmatched. The CDR3 nucleotides are TGTGCCAGCATCGCGGGTGGGGGACAGGGGAGGAATGAGCAGTTCTTC. Residues: CASIAGGGQGRNEQFF.

In nucleotides, the CDR3 is TGCGCCAGCAGCCGAGACAGGTCCACAGATACGCAGTATTTT. Amino acids: CASSRDRSTDTQYF. This chain uses TRBV5-1 with TRBJ2-3; possible D gene TRBD1, 6 bases. Germline V CDR1 and CDR2: SGHRS, YFSETQ. The CDR3 consists of 14 residues. With 4 bases removed from V and 2 bases from J, the gap between germline ends came to 11 bases.

This clone was seen just once. The rearrangement links TRBV6-1 to TRBJ1-2; tentative D call: TRBD1 (5 bases). This CDR3 is 12 amino acids long. The germline V and J ends were trimmed by 11 bases and 8 bases, with 18 bases remaining between them. Germline assignment: CDR1 MNHNS and CDR2 SASEGT. The CDR3 here is CAAQTGAAGYTF. The CDR3 DNA follows: TGTGCCGCCCAAACTGGGGCCGCCGGCTACACCTTC.

V gene TRBV6-6 combines with J gene TRBJ2-2; 8 bases align to TRBD1. The CDR3 length is 15 residues. Germline V gene sequence: CDR1 MNHNY, CDR2 SVGAGI (reference sequence). Trimming at V came to 7 bases and at J to 4 bases, leaving 8 bases not matched to a gene. As DNA, the CDR3 is TGTGCCAGCACCCTCCAGGGGGCGGTCACCGGGGAGCTGTTTTTT. This encodes CASTLQGAVTGELFF.

Remarks on this clone: The same CDR3 is also encoded by other DNA sequences in this sample. This chain connects TRBV3-1 (or the pseudogene TRBV3-2) to TRBJ1-5; tentatively, D is TRBD1 (5 bases). CDR3 length: 15 residues. Germline assignment: CDR1 LGHDT and CDR2 YNNKEL (reference sequence). V lost 1 base to trimming and J lost 2 bases, with 9 bases between them. CDR3 DNA: TGTGCCAGCAGCCAAGGGACGGGGGGCAATCAGCCCCAGCATTTT. This gives the protein CASSQGTGGNQPQHF.

Only a few counts were recorded for this clone. The rearrangement joins TRBV7-3 to TRBJ2-2; TRBD2 matches 11 bases. This CDR3 is 18 amino acids long. Germline values: CDR1 SGHTA, CDR2 FQGTGA. V shed 1 base and J 3 bases; nucleotides not matched to a gene: 7. The CDR3 loop is CASSLNPSGGPYTGELFF. In nucleotides, the CDR3 is TGTGCCAGCAGCTTAAACCCTAGCGGGGGGCCATACACCGGGGAGCTGTTTTTT.

The chain links TRBV7-2 to TRBJ2-7; 9 bases agree with TRBD1. V lost 5 bases to trimming and J lost 2 bases; unmatched junction nucleotides: 13. The germline gives CDR1 SGHTA, CDR2 FQGNSA. The length of the CDR3 is 17 residues. Here the CDR3 DNA reads TGTACCAGCAGCAGAGAACCGGGGACAGGGATTCCCTACGAGCAGTACTTC. Translated, it gives CTSSREPGTGIPYEQYF.

The chain recombines TRBV6-2 or TRBV6-3 with TRBJ1-5, with 9 bases aligning to TRBD1. Germline CDR1 is MNHEY and CDR2 is SVGEGT. The CDR3 totals 13 residues. With V trimmed by 5 bases and J by 8 bases, 4 bases remained unmatched. The CDR3 loop reads CASSGQGFEPQHF. CDR3 DNA: TGTGCCAGCAGTGGACAGGGGTTTGAGCCCCAGCATTTT.